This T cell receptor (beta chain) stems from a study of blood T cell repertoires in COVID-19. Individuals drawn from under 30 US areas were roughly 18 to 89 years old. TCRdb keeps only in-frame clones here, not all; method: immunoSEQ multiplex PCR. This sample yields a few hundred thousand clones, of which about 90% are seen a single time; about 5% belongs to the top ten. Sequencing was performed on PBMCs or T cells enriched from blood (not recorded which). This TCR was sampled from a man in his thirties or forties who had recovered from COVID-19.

CDR3 sequence: CASRDRDRGSYNSPLHF. The CDR3 DNA follows: TGCGCCAGCAGAGACCGGGACAGGGGCTCCTATAATTCACCCCTCCACTTT. V is TRBV10-1 and J is TRBJ1-6; TRBD1 aligns across 10 bases. CDR1 and CDR2 (germline): WNHNN, SYGVQD (reference sequence). With 6 bases clipped from V and 0 bases from J, the junction kept 5 bases outside the gene matches. The CDR3 consists of 17 residues.